A selection of T cell receptor beta chains follows, all from one sample in a study of technical replicates of blood from several donors. Assay used: immunoSEQ multiplex PCR; TCRdb lists only in-frame clones, some missing. The table lists 91,000 or so clones, about 94% of them singletons. The sample was T cells isolated from PBMCs. Every receptor here comes from a human donor in good health. Both conserved end residues are part of each CDR3. The D gene is left open where the match is weak. Not all rows give a size; the values are once, few, many and, for expanded clones, a class.

len,abundance,v_gene,j_gene,d_gene,CDR3aa,CDR3nt
16,NA,TRBV15,TRBJ2-1,NA,CATSRHFPGLRNEQFF,TGTGCCACCAGCAGACACTTTCCGGGACTCCGGAATGAGCAGTTCTTC
14,NA,TRBV30,TRBJ1-2,NA,CAWSGNQAVYGYTF,TGTGCCTGGAGCGGGAACCAGGCCGTCTATGGCTACACCTTC
15,NA,TRBV6-5,TRBJ2-3,NA,CASSSRTVSTDTQYF,TGTGCCAGCAGTTCCCGGACTGTTAGCACAGATACGCAGTATTTT
15,NA,TRBV7-9,TRBJ2-4,TRBD2,CASSLASGPVDIQYF,TGTGCCAGCAGCTTAGCTAGCGGGCCTGTGGACATTCAGTACTTC
14,NA,TRBV30,TRBJ2-1,NA,CAWSGFRVRNEQFF,TGTGCCTGGAGTGGCTTCAGGGTGCGCAATGAGCAGTTCTTC
18,NA,TRBV2,TRBJ2-7,TRBD1,CASHIGQGIFPRDYEQYF,TGTGCCAGCCATATAGGACAGGGAATTTTTCCCCGGGACTACGAGCAGTACTTC
14,NA,TRBV19,TRBJ1-5,TRBD1,CASSVGQDNQPQHF,TGTGCCAGTAGTGTGGGACAGGATAATCAGCCCCAGCATTTT
15,NA,TRBV6-5,TRBJ1-1,NA,CASSYSRQGNTEAFF,TGTGCCAGCAGTTACTCGAGGCAGGGTAACACTGAAGCTTTCTTT
16,NA,TRBV28,TRBJ2-3,TRBD2,CASSSFLAEDTDTQYF,TGTGCCAGCAGTTCCTTTCTAGCGGAAGACACAGATACGCAGTATTTT
12,NA,TRBV12-5,TRBJ1-2,NA,CASGLQGSGYTF,TGTGCTAGTGGTTTACAGGGAAGCGGCTACACCTTC
17,once,TRBV4-2,TRBJ2-3,NA,CASSQGAEGHLSDTQYF,TGTGCCAGCAGCCAAGGGGCTGAGGGACACCTATCAGATACGCAGTATTTT
13,NA,TRBV29-1,TRBJ2-1,NA,CSVEEEIYNEQFF,TGCAGCGTTGAAGAGGAGATTTACAATGAGCAGTTCTTC
13,NA,TRBV9,TRBJ1-5,NA,CASSVTSSQPQHF,TGTGCCAGCAGCGTAACATCGTCTCAGCCCCAGCATTTT
15,NA,TRBV27,TRBJ2-7,TRBD2,CASSSGLAGVNEQYF,TGTGCCAGCAGTTCGGGACTAGCGGGAGTTAACGAGCAGTACTTC
15,NA,TRBV7-3,TRBJ2-5,TRBD1,CASSSSGTVGETQYF,TGTGCCAGCAGCTCTTCCGGGACAGTAGGAGAGACCCAGTACTTC
14,NA,TRBV5-8,TRBJ1-3,NA,CASSAVGSGNTIYF,TGTGCCAGCAGCGCCGTCGGCTCTGGAAACACCATATATTTT
14,NA,TRBV6-5,TRBJ1-5,NA,CASSLGQTNQPQHF,TGTGCCAGCAGTCTTGGACAGACGAATCAGCCCCAGCATTTT
14,NA,TRBV19,TRBJ2-1,NA,CASSAVGGANEQFF,TGTGCCAGTAGTGCCGTAGGGGGGGCGAATGAGCAGTTCTTC
13,NA,TRBV30,TRBJ1-2,NA,CAWSRGNSDGYTF,TGTGCCTGGAGTAGGGGCAACTCGGATGGCTACACCTTC
15,NA,TRBV19,TRBJ1-4,TRBD1,CASSFNGQANEKLFF,TGTGCCAGTAGTTTCAATGGACAGGCTAATGAAAAACTGTTTTTT
15,NA,TRBV11-3,TRBJ2-1,NA,CASSLDLQGYNEQFF,TGTGCCAGCAGCTTAGATCTACAGGGCTACAATGAGCAGTTCTTC
13,NA,TRBV7-2,TRBJ1-5,TRBD1,CASSLTGVQPQHF,TGTGCCAGCAGCTTAACAGGGGTACAGCCCCAGCATTTT
14,once,TRBV7-9,TRBJ1-5,NA,CASSLGTHVEPQHF,TGTGCCAGCAGCTTAGGGACACACGTGGAGCCCCAGCATTTT
15,NA,TRBV28,TRBJ2-7,NA,CASSSLLYPGGEQYF,TGTGCCAGCAGCTCCCTTTTGTACCCCGGGGGCGAGCAGTACTTC
19,NA,TRBV11-3,TRBJ2-7,NA,CASSSVFDPSAGPSYEQYF,TGTGCCAGCAGCTCCGTATTCGACCCTTCTGCGGGTCCCTCCTACGAGCAGTACTTC
16,NA,TRBV7-3,TRBJ2-2,TRBD2,CASSLNLAGGTGELFF,TGTGCCAGCAGCTTAAACCTAGCGGGAGGTACCGGGGAGCTGTTTTTT
12,NA,TRBV10-3,TRBJ2-7,NA,CAITSQFNEQYF,TGTGCCATCACCTCACAATTCAACGAGCAGTACTTC
16,NA,TRBV5-5,TRBJ1-5,TRBD1,CASSLDRGPSLGPQHF,TGTGCCAGCAGCCTGGACAGGGGGCCATCTCTGGGGCCCCAGCATTTT
12,once,TRBV27,TRBJ1-3,TRBD1,CASSSPHRDSDF,TGTGCCAGCAGTTCACCCCACCGGGACAGCGATTTT
15,NA,TRBV18,TRBJ2-1,TRBD1,CASSQGQGSSSEQFF,TGTGCCAGCTCACAGGGACAGGGTAGTTCTTCTGAGCAGTTCTTC
14,once,TRBV4-3,TRBJ2-1,NA,CASSQDLRYNEQFF,TGCGCCAGCAGCCAAGACCTCCGGTACAATGAGCAGTTCTTC
13,few,TRBV2,TRBJ1-1,NA,CASSEQWNTEAFF,TGTGCCAGCAGTGAACAGTGGAACACTGAAGCTTTCTTT
13,few,TRBV5-6,TRBJ2-1,NA,CASSLGGDNEQFF,TGTGCCAGCAGCTTGGGGGGGGACAATGAGCAGTTCTTC
14,NA,TRBV4-1,TRBJ2-3,TRBD1,CASSPGQATDTQYF,TGCGCCAGCAGCCCGGGACAGGCCACAGATACGCAGTATTTT
10,NA,TRBV6-4,TRBJ2-4,NA,CASSDPRGYF,TGTGCCAGCAGTGACCCAAGGGGGTACTTC
14,NA,TRBV5-6,TRBJ2-5,NA,CASSRPAGRETQYF,TGTGCCAGCAGCCGACCCGCAGGGAGGGAGACCCAGTACTTC
12,NA,TRBV10-1,TRBJ2-1,NA,CASSEWRGEQFF,TGCGCCAGCAGTGAGTGGCGGGGTGAGCAGTTCTTC
12,NA,TRBV9,TRBJ1-3,NA,CASKASGNTIYF,TGTGCCAGCAAAGCCTCTGGAAACACCATATATTTT
16,NA,TRBV11-2,TRBJ2-1,NA,CASSSSWGRTYNEQFF,TGTGCCAGCAGCTCGTCCTGGGGGCGCACCTACAATGAGCAGTTCTTC
15,NA,TRBV11-2,TRBJ1-3,NA,CASSLGLSTGNTIYF,TGTGCCAGCAGCTTAGGCTTATCTACTGGAAACACCATATATTTT
15,NA,TRBV11-2,TRBJ2-1,TRBD2,CASSLYREAYNEQFF,TGTGCCAGCAGCTTGTACCGGGAGGCCTACAATGAGCAGTTCTTC
11,NA,TRBV18,TRBJ2-7,NA,CASSRGAEQYF,TGTGCCAGCTCACGAGGAGCCGAGCAGTACTTC
15,NA,TRBV28,TRBJ1-1,TRBD1,CASSLSRDRGTEAFF,TGTGCCAGCAGTTTATCCAGGGACAGGGGGACTGAAGCTTTCTTT
14,NA,TRBV7-9,TRBJ2-7,NA,CASSPRGGLYEQYF,TGTGCCAGCAGCCCGAGGGGGGGATTATACGAGCAGTACTTC
14,NA,TRBV29-1,TRBJ2-3,NA,CSVVLSTVLDTQYF,TGCAGCGTTGTATTATCGACAGTTTTAGATACGCAGTATTTT
15,NA,TRBV6-1,TRBJ1-3,NA,CASSTGGPIGNTIYF,TGTGCCAGCTCCACCGGAGGGCCCATCGGAAACACCATATATTTT
16,NA,TRBV6-1,TRBJ2-7,NA,CASSEVAGKVLYEQYF,TGTGCCAGCAGTGAAGTGGCAGGGAAAGTGCTCTACGAGCAGTACTTC
13,NA,TRBV30,TRBJ1-1,NA,CAWTTQTNTEAFF,TGTGCCTGGACCACACAGACCAACACTGAAGCTTTCTTT
17,NA,TRBV4-1,TRBJ2-7,TRBD2,CASSQRSGDPSRYEQYF,TGCGCCAGCAGCCAACGCAGCGGGGACCCCTCTAGATACGAGCAGTACTTC
17,NA,TRBV27,TRBJ2-1,TRBD2,CASSPLVSGASYNEQFF,TGTGCCAGCAGCCCCCTGGTTAGCGGGGCCTCCTACAATGAGCAGTTCTTC
16,NA,TRBV5-1,TRBJ1-5,NA,CASSFETEYSNQPQHF,TGCGCCAGCAGCTTCGAGACAGAGTATAGCAATCAGCCCCAGCATTTT